The clone carrying this T cell receptor (beta chain) has only a few counts. The data belong to a study of blood T cells in healthy people across ages. PCR was performed a second time for about 7 to 11 cycles using a sample-barcoded 5' primer and a J-beta primer mix. TCRdb reprocessed the 5' RACE reads with MiXCR, giving one entry per CDR3 protein. This table holds 500,000 to 550,000 distinct CDR3 sequences, around 24% found once. V was clipped by 3 bases and J by 3 bases; unmatched bases: 5. Germline values: CDR1 LNHDA, CDR2 SQIVND (reference sequence). This CDR3 comprises 14 residues. The same sample was also used in a study of T cells of mothers and their children.

The chain couples TRBV19 to TRBJ2-7, with 7 bases lining up with TRBD1. This TCR derives from a boy aged 5-17 years in good health. Sequencing was done on a sample of blood. CDR3 loop: CASSIQGQSYEQYF. CDR3 sequence (DNA): TGTGCCAGTAGTATTCAGGGACAGAGCTACGAGCAGTACTTC. The full variable domain, in which reference TRBV19 and TRBJ2-7 provide the parts outside the CDR3, is DGGITQSPKYLFRKEGQNVTLSCEQNLNHDAMYWYRQDPGQGLRLIYYSQIVNDFQKGDIAEGYSVSREKKESFPLTVTSAQKNPTAFYLCASSIQGQSYEQYFGPGTRLTVT.